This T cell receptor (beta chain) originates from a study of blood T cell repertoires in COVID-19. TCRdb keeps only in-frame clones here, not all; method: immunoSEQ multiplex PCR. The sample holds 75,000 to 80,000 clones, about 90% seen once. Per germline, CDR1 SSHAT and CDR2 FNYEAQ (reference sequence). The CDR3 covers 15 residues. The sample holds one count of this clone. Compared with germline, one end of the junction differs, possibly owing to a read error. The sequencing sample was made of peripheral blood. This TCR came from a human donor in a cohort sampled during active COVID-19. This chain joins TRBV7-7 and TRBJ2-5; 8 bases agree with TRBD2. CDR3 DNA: TGTGCTAGCAGCCCCGCCCTGCGGGGGGTTTGGACCCAGTACTTC. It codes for CASSPALRGVWTQYF.